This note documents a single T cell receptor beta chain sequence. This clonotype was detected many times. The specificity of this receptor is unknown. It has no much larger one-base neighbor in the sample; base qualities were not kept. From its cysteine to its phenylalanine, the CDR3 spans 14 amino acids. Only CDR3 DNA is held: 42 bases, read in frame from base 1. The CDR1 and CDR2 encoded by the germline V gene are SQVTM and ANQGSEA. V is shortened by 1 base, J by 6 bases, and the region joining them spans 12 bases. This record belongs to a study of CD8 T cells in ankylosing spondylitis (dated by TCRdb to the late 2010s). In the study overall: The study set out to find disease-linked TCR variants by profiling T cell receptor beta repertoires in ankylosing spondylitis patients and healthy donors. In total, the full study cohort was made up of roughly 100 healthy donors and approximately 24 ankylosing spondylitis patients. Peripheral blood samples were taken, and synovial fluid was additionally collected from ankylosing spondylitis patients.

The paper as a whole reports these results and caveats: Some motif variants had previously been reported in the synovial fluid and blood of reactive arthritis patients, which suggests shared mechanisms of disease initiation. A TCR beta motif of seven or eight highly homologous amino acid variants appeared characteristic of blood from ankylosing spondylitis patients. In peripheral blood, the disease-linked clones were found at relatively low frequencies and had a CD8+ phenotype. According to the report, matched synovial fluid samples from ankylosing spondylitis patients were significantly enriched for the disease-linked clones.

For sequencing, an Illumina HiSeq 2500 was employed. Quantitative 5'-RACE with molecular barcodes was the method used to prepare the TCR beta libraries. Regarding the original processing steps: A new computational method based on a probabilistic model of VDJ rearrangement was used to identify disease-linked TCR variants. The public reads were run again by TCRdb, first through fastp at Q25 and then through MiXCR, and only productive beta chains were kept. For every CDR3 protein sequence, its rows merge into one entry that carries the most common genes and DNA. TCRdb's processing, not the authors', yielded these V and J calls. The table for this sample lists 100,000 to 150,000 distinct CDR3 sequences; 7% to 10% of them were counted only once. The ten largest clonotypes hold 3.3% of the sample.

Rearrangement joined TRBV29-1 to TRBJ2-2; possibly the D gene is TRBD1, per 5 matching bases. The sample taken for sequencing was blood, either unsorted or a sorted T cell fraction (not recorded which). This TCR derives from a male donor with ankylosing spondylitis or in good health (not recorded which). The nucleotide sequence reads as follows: TGCAGCGTTGAAGTCCCTCTAGGGGCCGGGGAGCTGTTTTTT. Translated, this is CSVEVPLGAGELFF.